Each of the 17 T cell receptor beta chains below was sequenced from the same sample in a study of T cells in Graves' hyperthyroidism and ophthalmopathy. Amplified regions were TCR beta CDR3 sequences from RNA transcripts. TCR CDR3 regions were first amplified by RT-PCR with HTBI primers. A single record per CDR3 protein comes from TCRdb applying MiXCR to the multiplex PCR reads. The sample consists of 550,000 to 700,000 distinct CDR3 sequences, 46% of them appearing once. Sequencing was carried out using peripheral blood or thyroid tissue (not recorded which). The source of these receptors is an adult woman with Graves' disease, either hyperthyroidism or ophthalmopathy (not recorded which).

This clonotype appeared once. Without the conserved terminal phenylalanine or tryptophan, this CDR3 likely stems from a read error. It is unclear where the CDR3 begins or ends on the DNA, so no DNA is shown, and the CDR3 is as TCRdb lists it. The V and J genes are TRBV7-8 and TRBJ1-4. Germline-derived CDR1 and CDR2 are SGHVS and FQNEAQ. A total of 12 residues make up the CDR3, ends included. CDR3 sequence: CASSQTEGVRMS.

This clonotype was observed a few times. V is TRBV7-9 and J is TRBJ2-5; 15 positions agree with TRBD2. This CDR3 has 15 residues. Germline V gives CDR1 SEHNR, CDR2 FQNEAQ (reference sequence). V was pared by 5 bases and J by 5 bases, with 3 bases of the junction left unmatched. CDR3: CASSGTSGGRETQYF. The CDR3 region has the DNA TGTGCCAGCAGCGGGACTAGCGGGGGGAGGGAGACCCAGTACTTC.

This clonotype was seen more than once but under ten times. The genes are TRBV5-5 and TRBJ2-3; TRBD1 is a possible D gene (5 bases). Trimming stripped 4 bases from V and 6 bases from J, with 18 bases between. CDR1 is SGHKS and CDR2 is YYEKEE in the germline V gene (reference sequence). The CDR3 has 15 amino acids. In DNA, the CDR3 is TGTGCCAGCAGCATCCTACCCTCAGGGCGGGATACGCAGTATTTT. Protein sequence: CASSILPSGRDTQYF.

The V call is TRBV7-2, the J call TRBJ2-2, with 7 bases fitting TRBD1. The CDR3 extends over 13 amino acids. V gave up 5 bases and J gave up 8 bases; unmatched junction bases: 5. Looked up from germline, CDR1 is SGHTA and CDR2 is FQGNSA. CDR3 amino acids: CASSADREGELFF. The CDR3 coding sequence is TGTGCCAGCAGCGCAGACAGGGAGGGGGAGCTGTTTTTT.

Many counts were recorded for this clonotype. DNA of the CDR3: TGTGCCAGCAGCAGACAGGGCCCTATCTATGGCTACACCTTC. This gives the protein CASSRQGPIYGYTF. The rearrangement uses TRBV6-5 and TRBJ1-2; 7 nucleotides agree with TRBD1. Germline assignment: CDR1 MNHEY and CDR2 SVGAGI. With 6 bases clipped from V and 4 bases from J, the junction kept 8 bases outside the gene matches. This CDR3 contains 14 residues.

This clonotype occurred many times. The chain employs TRBV29-1 and TRBJ2-2; D is perhaps TRBD1 (7 bases). CDR1 SQVTM and CDR2 ANQGSEA come from the germline V gene. This CDR3 has 13 residues. Trimming cost V 7 bases and J 0 bases, with 9 bases left between them. CDR3 nucleotide sequence: TGCAGCGGCGGGACAGCGAACACCGGGGAGCTGTTTTTT. Translation gives CSGGTANTGELFF.

The chain employs TRBV15 and TRBJ2-7, with TRBD2 as a possible D gene (7 bases). CDR3 length: 12 amino acids. V was shortened by 8 bases and J by 5 bases, with 13 bases between the two germline ends. CDR1 LNHNV and CDR2 YYDKDF come from the germline V gene (reference sequence). Here the CDR3 reads CATGGAVNEQYF. The DNA of the CDR3 is TGTGCCACCGGGGGGGCTGTGAACGAGCAGTACTTC. Using reference TRBV15 and TRBJ2-7 for the parts outside the CDR3, the full variable domain is DAMVIQNPRYQVTQFGKPVTLSCSQTLNHNVMYWYQQKSSQAPKLLFHYYDKDFNNEADTPDNFQSRRPNTSFCFLDIRSPGLGDTAMYLCATGGAVNEQYFGPGTRLTVT.

The chain couples TRBV3-1 to TRBJ1-6; D unclear. Germline values: CDR1 LGHDT, CDR2 YNNKEL (reference sequence). Trimming shortened V by 6 bases and J by 11 bases, and 23 bases separated the two germline ends. This CDR3 is 16 amino acids long. CDR3 amino acids: CASSAGRPSLLTPLHF. CDR3 DNA: TGTGCCAGCAGTGCCGGGAGACCCTCCCTTTTGACACCCCTCCACTTT.

Ten or more counts support this clonotype. The chain recombines TRBV4-2 with TRBJ1-3; no definite D call. With 3 bases removed from V and 0 bases from J, the gap between germline ends came to 9 bases. In germline, CDR1 is LGHNA, CDR2 YNFKEQ. This CDR3 contains 15 residues. The CDR3 nucleotides are TGTGCCAGCAGCCAGGACGGTTTCTCTGGAAACACCATATATTTT. It is translated as CASSQDGFSGNTIYF.

The chain links TRBV10-3 to TRBJ1-5; D perhaps matches TRBD1 (6 bases). CDR1 is ENHRY and CDR2 is SYGVKD in the germline V gene. V lost 10 bases and J 14 bases, leaving 27 bases between the germline ends. The CDR3 is made up of 14 amino acids. The CDR3 DNA sequence: TGTGCCACCCAGGGGCTAGGGACACCGAACCACGAGCATTTT. Encoded protein: CATQGLGTPNHEHF.

The rearrangement joins TRBV29-1 to TRBJ1-2, with D tentatively TRBD1 (5 bases). This CDR3 is built from 11 residues. The germline V gene has CDR1 SQVTM and CDR2 ANQGSEA. Trimming took off 8 bases at V and 6 bases at J, with 13 bases between the two ends. CDR3 nucleotides: TGCAGCCCGCCGGGGGGTCATGGCTACACCTTC. This encodes CSPPGGHGYTF. Drawing the rest from reference TRBV29-1 and TRBJ1-2, the complete variable domain is SAVISQKPSRDICQRGTSLTIQCQVDSQVTMMFWYRQQPGQSLTLIATANQGSEATYESGFVIDKFPISRPNLTFSTLTVSNMSPEDSSIYLCSPPGGHGYTFGSGTRLTVV.

At least ten counts were recorded for this clonotype. The chain links TRBV13 to TRBJ2-7, with a possible D match to TRBD2 (6 bases). The CDR3 has 14 amino acids. Per the germline V gene, CDR1 is PRHDT and CDR2 is FYEKMQ (reference sequence). V was shortened by 1 base and J by 2 bases, with 9 bases between the two germline ends. CDR3 coding DNA: TGTGCCAGCAGCTTAGCGGGAGACACCTACGAGCAGTACTTC. Translating gives CASSLAGDTYEQYF.

This clonotype was seen many times. This chain connects TRBV20-1 to TRBJ2-7, with D tentatively TRBD1 (5 bases). Looked up from germline, CDR1 is DFQATT and CDR2 is SNEGSKA (reference sequence). The V end was cut by 2 bases, the J end by 2 bases, with 10 bases between. This CDR3 is 13 amino acids long. Written as DNA, the CDR3 is TGCAGTGCTAGACGACAGCTCACCTACGAGCAGTACTTC. Protein: CSARRQLTYEQYF.

This clonotype was found many times. J is TRBJ1-5 and V is TRBV29-1; the D is unclear. V was pared by 3 bases and J by 3 bases, with 9 bases between. The CDR3 has 13 residues. Per germline, CDR1 SQVTM and CDR2 ANQGSEA. This CDR3 is CSVDTGSNQPQHF. In DNA form, the CDR3 reads TGCAGCGTTGACACCGGTTCCAATCAGCCCCAGCATTTT. The whole variable domain, remainder taken from reference TRBV29-1 and TRBJ1-5, is SAVISQKPSRDICQRGTSLTIQCQVDSQVTMMFWYRQQPGQSLTLIATANQGSEATYESGFVIDKFPISRPNLTFSTLTVSNMSPEDSSIYLCSVDTGSNQPQHFGDGTRLSIL.

The CDR3 bases are TGTGCCACCAGCAGAGGACGAAGCAACTCTGGGGCCAACGTCCTGACTTTC. Its protein product is CATSRGRSNSGANVLTF. V usage is TRBV15 and J usage is TRBJ2-6; no clear D. Trimming stripped 1 base from V and 0 bases from J, with 10 bases between. CDR1 is LNHNV and CDR2 is YYDKDF in the germline V gene (reference sequence). This CDR3 spans 17 amino acids. Drawing the rest from reference TRBV15 and TRBJ2-6, the complete variable domain is DAMVIQNPRYQVTQFGKPVTLSCSQTLNHNVMYWYQQKSSQAPKLLFHYYDKDFNNEADTPDNFQSRRPNTSFCFLDIRSPGLGDTAMYLCATSRGRSNSGANVLTFGAGSRLTVL.

As concerns this clonotype: The junction and the germline gene differ at one end; a read error may be behind it. The rearrangement links TRBV11-1 to TRBJ2-2; D unclear. CDR1 SGHAT and CDR2 FQDESV come from the germline V gene (reference sequence). The CDR3 has 15 residues. The CDR3 nucleotides are TGTGCCGGCAGCCCACCGAGGCCAAATGACGGGGAGCTGTTTTTT. Its translation is CAGSPPRPNDGELFF.

This chain connects TRBV10-2 to TRBJ2-7; 8 nucleotides agree with TRBD2. The CDR3 totals 12 residues. Germline CDR1 WSHSY, CDR2 SAAADI. The CDR3 here is CVSGTSSYEQYF. The CDR3 DNA follows: TGCGTTAGCGGGACCAGCTCCTACGAGCAGTACTTC.